A single sample is the source of the 19 T cell receptor beta chains below, sequenced in a study of T cells in localized non-small cell lung cancer. Sequenced by immunoSEQ multiplex PCR; TCRdb stores in-frame clones only, minus some. The profile covers about 30,000 clones, with 80% to 90% appearing a single time and approximately 10% taken by the ten largest. The material sequenced was peripheral blood, taken before any cancer treatment. Every receptor here comes from a woman aged 40-75 years with stage I lung adenocarcinoma.

V gene TRBV19 combines with J gene TRBJ2-7; the D gene is possibly TRBD2 (6 bases). The CDR3 loop spans 13 amino acids. Trimming removed 1 base from V and 4 bases from J, with 8 bases in between. Per germline, CDR1 LNHDA and CDR2 SQIVND (reference sequence). Written as DNA, the CDR3 is TGTGCCAGTAGTATAGCAGCGGGTTACGAGCAGTACTTC. Encoded protein: CASSIAAGYEQYF.

The J gene is TRBJ2-7, the V gene TRBV6-6, with D unclear. This CDR3 has 12 residues. CDR1 and CDR2 from the germline V gene are MNHNY and SVGAGI (reference sequence). The V and J ends lost 4 bases and 1 base respectively, with 5 bases between them. Here the CDR3 reads CASSSGSYEQYF. CDR3 nucleotide sequence: TGTGCCAGCAGTTCCGGTTCCTACGAGCAGTACTTC.

This clone was observed a few times. This chain uses TRBV2 with TRBJ1-5; D ambiguous. V shed 1 base and J shed 1 base, with 8 bases lying between them. This CDR3 spans 15 amino acids. Germline CDR1 and CDR2: SNHLY and FYNNEI. CDR3 amino acids: CASSEEGISNQPQHF. Written as DNA, the CDR3 is TGTGCCAGCAGTGAAGAAGGGATCAGCAATCAGCCCCAGCATTTT.

J is TRBJ1-3 and V is TRBV5-6; D unclear. V was trimmed by 0 bases and J by 2 bases, leaving 3 bases between them. CDR3 length equals 13 residues. From germline, CDR1 is SGHDT and CDR2 YYEEEE. The CDR3 sequence is CASSLVAGNTIYF. The CDR3 DNA follows: TGTGCCAGCAGCTTGGTTGCTGGAAACACCATATATTTT.

This chain uses TRBV11-2 with TRBJ2-3, with D perhaps matching TRBD2 (6 bases). V gave up 5 bases and J gave up 1 base, with 13 bases separating them. This CDR3 is 15 amino acids long. From germline, CDR1 is SGHAT and CDR2 FQNNGV. DNA of the CDR3: TGTGCCAGCAGCCCCCCTAGCGTCGGCACAGATACGCAGTATTTT. This codes for CASSPPSVGTDTQYF.

The chain carries TRBV11-1 and TRBJ2-7, with D possibly called TRBD1 or TRBD2 (5 bases each). The V end was cut by 3 bases, the J end by 0 bases, with 6 bases between. The germline gives CDR1 SGHAT, CDR2 FQDESV (reference sequence). The CDR3 sequence is 13 residues long. The CDR3 DNA is TGTGCCAGCAGCTTCGGGGCCTCCTACGAGCAGTACTTC. Amino acids: CASSFGASYEQYF.

The chain joins TRBV2 to TRBJ2-2, with 8 bases fitting TRBD2. From germline, CDR1 is SNHLY and CDR2 FYNNEI. J was trimmed by 4 bases and V by 0 bases; bases with no gene match: 4. The CDR3 covers 16 residues. The CDR3 region is CASSEASGNTTGELFF. DNA for the CDR3: TGTGCCAGCAGTGAAGCTAGCGGGAATACCACCGGGGAGCTGTTTTTT. The entire variable domain, with the rest obtained from reference TRBV2 and TRBJ2-2, is as follows: EPEVTQTPSHQVTQMGQEVILRCVPISNHLYFYWYRQILGQKVEFLVSFYNNEISEKSEIFDDQFSVERPDGSNFTLKIRSTKLEDSAMYFCASSEASGNTTGELFFGEGSRLTVL.

The gene calls are TRBV7-7 and TRBJ2-1, with D perhaps given as TRBD1 or TRBD2 (5 bases each). The CDR3 sequence is 13 residues long. The germline CDR1 and CDR2 sequences are SSHAT and FNYEAQ (reference sequence). The V end lost 5 bases, the J end lost 9 bases, and 14 bases lay between the germline ends. The CDR3 spells CASSQLGGVEQFF. The CDR3 DNA sequence: TGTGCCAGCAGCCAACTTGGGGGAGTTGAGCAGTTCTTC.

CDR3 sequence (DNA): TGTGCCAGCAGCAGAGGACAGGGTCGCACAGATACGCAGTATTTT. It encodes CASSRGQGRTDTQYF. The chain is built from TRBV5-4 and TRBJ2-3; TRBD1 agrees at 8 bases. The V gene end was trimmed by 4 bases and the J gene end by 1 base; junction bases not matched to a gene: 5. There are 15 residues in the CDR3. The germline CDR1 and CDR2 sequences are SGHNT and YYREEE (reference sequence).

This chain joins TRBV19 and TRBJ1-2; D remains unclear. Trimming removed 3 bases from V and 4 bases from J, with 18 bases in between. CDR3 size: 16 residues. Germline V gene data show CDR1 as LNHDA and CDR2 as SQIVND (reference sequence). The CDR3 spells CASSIGRGIIFYGYTF. In nucleotides, the CDR3 is TGTGCCAGTAGTATTGGGCGTGGAATTATCTTCTATGGCTACACCTTC.

The rearrangement joins TRBV28 to TRBJ1-1; D remains unclear. V was trimmed by 3 bases and J by 0 bases, leaving 11 bases between them. Germline CDR1 is MDHEN and CDR2 is SYDVKM. The CDR3 consists of 15 residues. The CDR3 DNA follows: TGTGCCAGCAGTTTCCCTCGACCCTTGAACACTGAAGCTTTCTTT. This translates into CASSFPRPLNTEAFF.

The CDR3 nucleotides are TGTGCCAGCAGCTCGGGCGGGGGGGCACCAGATACGCAGTATTTT. It codes for CASSSGGGAPDTQYF. V and J are TRBV7-2 and TRBJ2-3, with 9 bases aligning to TRBD2. V trimming: 4 bases; J trimming: 4 bases; junction bases outside the gene matches: 6. The CDR3 is 15 amino acids. Germline CDR1 reads SGHTA; CDR2 reads FQGNSA.

J is TRBJ2-1 and V is TRBV2; D perhaps matches TRBD1 (5 bases). The CDR3 covers 12 residues. Trimming removed 8 bases at V and 10 bases at J, with 15 bases between. In germline, CDR1 is SNHLY, CDR2 FYNNEI. This CDR3 is CASSWGRPEQFF. DNA of the CDR3: TGTGCCAGCTCATGGGGCCGTCCGGAGCAGTTCTTC.

This sequence joins TRBV4-1 and TRBJ2-7; maybe TRBD2 (7 bases). Germline CDR1 is MGHRA and CDR2 is YSYEKL. Trimming stripped 0 bases from V and 2 bases from J, with 14 bases between. The CDR3 length is 16 residues. CDR3 loop: CASSQEGGGGTYEQYF. The CDR3 region has the DNA TGCGCCAGCAGCCAAGAAGGAGGGGGGGGGACCTACGAGCAGTACTTC.

The chain links TRBV6-1 to TRBJ1-4; D unclear. Germline V lookup: CDR1 MNHNS, CDR2 SASEGT. Trimming left V 6 bases short and J 4 bases short, with 9 bases between. This CDR3 has 13 amino acids. For the CDR3, the DNA is TGTGCCAGCAGGGCCGGAAATAATGAAAAACTGTTTTTT. Translation gives CASRAGNNEKLFF.

The J gene is TRBJ1-5, the V gene TRBV6-1, with D possibly TRBD1 on 5 matching bases. The V end was cut by 0 bases, the J end by 4 bases, with 13 bases between. CDR1 and CDR2 from the germline V gene are MNHNS and SASEGT. The CDR3 covers 16 residues. The CDR3 is CASSEAWGRLNQPQHF. CDR3 coding DNA: TGTGCCAGCAGTGAAGCATGGGGCCGCTTAAATCAGCCCCAGCATTTT.

This clone has more than one count but fewer than ten. The chain is built from TRBV28 and TRBJ2-6, with D maybe TRBD1 (6 bases). Germline V CDR1 and CDR2: MDHEN, SYDVKM. This CDR3 comprises 17 residues. V was cut by 4 bases and J by 0 bases, with 13 bases left in between. As DNA, the CDR3 is TGTGCCAGCAGTTCCCAGGACAGAATCTCTGGGGCCAACGTCCTGACTTTC. Translating gives CASSSQDRISGANVLTF.

This clone was detected once. This chain joins TRBV15 and TRBJ2-1; 9 bases are a match to TRBD2. V gave up 0 bases and J gave up 5 bases; unmatched junction bases: 8. Germline V gene data show CDR1 as LNHNV and CDR2 as YYDKDF (reference sequence). The CDR3 runs 17 residues. In nucleotides, the CDR3 is TGTGCCACCAGCAGAGATTGGGGCGGCGGGGGGGACAATGAGCAGTTCTTC. It codes for CATSRDWGGGGDNEQFF. Full variable domain (rest looked up from reference TRBV15 and TRBJ2-1): DAMVIQNPRYQVTQFGKPVTLSCSQTLNHNVMYWYQQKSSQAPKLLFHYYDKDFNNEADTPDNFQSRRPNTSFCFLDIRSPGLGDTAMYLCATSRDWGGGGDNEQFFGPGTRLTVL.

The genes are TRBV10-2 and TRBJ2-1; the D gene could be TRBD1 or TRBD2 (5 bases each). The CDR3 loop spans 21 amino acids. Trimming left V 4 bases short and J 0 bases short, with 28 bases between. CDR1 and CDR2 from the germline V gene are WSHSY and SAAADI. The CDR3 region has the DNA TGCGCCAGCAGTGGGATTCTCCGGACGGGGCTTACCAGGAGCTCCTACAATGAGCAGTTCTTC. Amino acids: CASSGILRTGLTRSSYNEQFF.